This passage covers 21 T cell receptor beta chains from one sample sequenced in a study of T cell changes during pregnancy in multiple sclerosis. The repertoire was sequenced with immunoSEQ multiplex PCR; TCRdb's copy has only in-frame clones and lacks some. The sample comprises some 87,000 clones, 92% of which are singletons, and roughly 3% rests with the top ten. The sequenced sample was peripheral blood, obtained in the first trimester of pregnancy. The receptor source for this set is a female donor with multiple sclerosis, enrolled in a pregnancy study.

The chain couples TRBV11-2 to TRBJ1-1; 10 positions agree with TRBD1. CDR3 length equals 17 residues. Germline V gene data show CDR1 as SGHAT and CDR2 as FQNNGV. Germline trimming cut 6 bases from V and 0 bases from J; bases unmatched to any gene: 10. Here the CDR3 DNA reads TGTGCCAGCAGGCTACCAGCGGGACAGGGGATGAACACTGAAGCTTTCTTT. It codes for CASRLPAGQGMNTEAFF.

This clone has just a few counts. The chain couples TRBV5-6 to TRBJ2-7; maybe TRBD1 (5 bases). The CDR3 loop spans 16 amino acids. Between the trimmed V and J ends, which lost 4 bases and 2 bases, there was a span of 19 bases. The germline V gene encodes CDR1 SGHDT and CDR2 YYEEEE. The CDR3 nucleotides read TGTGCCAGCAGCGGATCCAGGGTCTCCAGGGCCTACGAGCAGTACTTC. Translating gives CASSGSRVSRAYEQYF.

The CDR3, as DNA: TGTGCCAGCAGCCTACCCAGGCCCTACGAGCAGTACTTC. Translated, it gives CASSLPRPYEQYF. V is TRBV11-2 and J is TRBJ2-7, with D hard to call. Trimming took off 5 bases at V and 2 bases at J, with 10 bases between the two ends. CDR3 length equals 13 residues. Looked up from germline, CDR1 is SGHAT and CDR2 is FQNNGV.

The gene calls are TRBV19 and TRBJ2-1, with 14 bases identical to TRBD2. CDR1 LNHDA and CDR2 SQIVND come from the germline V gene (reference sequence). The CDR3 covers 17 residues. V gave up 3 bases and J gave up 6 bases; unmatched junction bases: 7. Here the CDR3 DNA reads TGTGCCAGTAGTATCGCCGGGACTAGCGGGAGATTCAATGAGCAGTTCTTC. Amino acids: CASSIAGTSGRFNEQFF.

J is TRBJ2-5 and V is TRBV2; maybe TRBD1 (6 bases). Germline CDR1 reads SNHLY; CDR2 reads FYNNEI. The V and J ends lost 7 bases and 1 base respectively, with 10 bases between them. The CDR3 is 13 residues long. The chain's CDR3 is CASTRDIQETQYF. In DNA, the CDR3 is TGTGCCAGCACTAGGGACATCCAAGAGACCCAGTACTTC.

V is TRBV27 and J is TRBJ2-1, with D perhaps TRBD2 (6 bases). The CDR3 is 14 residues long. Germline CDR1 and CDR2: MNHEY and SMNVEV (reference sequence). The ends were cut back, 8 bases at V and 0 bases at J, with 11 bases in the middle. CDR3 nucleotide sequence: TGTGCCAGCTACTCCGGGAGCTCCTACAATGAGCAGTTCTTC. This sequence encodes CASYSGSSYNEQFF.

This chain uses TRBV6-1 with TRBJ1-1; D not certain. Germline loops: CDR1 MNHNS, CDR2 SASEGT. The CDR3 spans 14 residues. V dropped 2 bases and J dropped 1 base, with 8 bases sitting between them. The CDR3: CASSERLENTEAFF. The CDR3 nucleotides read TGTGCCAGCAGTGAACGTTTAGAGAACACTGAAGCTTTCTTT.

The table lists this clone with a count of one. V usage is TRBV27 and J usage is TRBJ2-1, with TRBD2 matching over 13 bases. CDR3 length equals 17 residues. Germline V gene data show CDR1 as MNHEY and CDR2 as SMNVEV (reference sequence). V lost 8 bases, J lost 0 bases, and 7 bases stayed unmatched. CDR3 DNA sequence: TGTGCCAGCCGACGACTAGCGGGAGGTTACTCCTACAATGAGCAGTTCTTC. This codes for CASRRLAGGYSYNEQFF.

The rearrangement uses TRBV19 and TRBJ1-1; 8 bases are shared with TRBD1. CDR3 length: 16 amino acids. The ends lost 8 bases at V and 5 bases at J; junction bases unmatched: 16. Per the germline V gene, CDR1 is LNHDA and CDR2 is SQIVND (reference sequence). CDR3 loop: CASPPSGQGASTEAFF. CDR3 nucleotide sequence: TGTGCCAGTCCACCCTCGGGGCAGGGGGCAAGTACTGAAGCTTTCTTT.

The chain has TRBV7-2 and TRBJ2-7, with TRBD2 matching over 9 bases. J was trimmed by 6 bases and V by 0 bases; bases with no gene match: 12. This CDR3 contains 17 residues. Germline V gene data show CDR1 as SGHTA and CDR2 as FQGNSA. The CDR3 region is CASSLAGGRARDREQYF. DNA of the CDR3: TGTGCCAGCAGCTTAGCTGGCGGGAGGGCCAGAGATCGCGAGCAGTACTTC.

This clone was seen more than once but under ten times. The chain uses TRBV27 and TRBJ2-7, with D maybe TRBD2 (5 bases). The V gene lost 4 bases and the J gene lost 3 bases, with 10 bases spanning the gap. CDR3 length: 13 amino acids. The V gene's germline CDR1 is MNHEY and CDR2 SMNVEV (reference sequence). CDR3 sequence (DNA): TGTGCCAGCAGTTACGGGGAGAGCTACGAGCAGTACTTC. Translating it yields CASSYGESYEQYF.

The rearrangement links TRBV4-2 to TRBJ2-5; TRBD1 aligns across 9 bases. Trimming removed 1 base from V and 4 bases from J; junction bases left unmatched: 10. Germline-derived CDR1 and CDR2 are LGHNA and YNFKEQ. The CDR3 contains 17 residues. The CDR3 nucleotides read TGTGCCAGCAGCCAAGTCAAACAGGGGGCATTAGGAGAGACCCAGTACTTC. Its protein product is CASSQVKQGALGETQYF.

This chain links TRBV30 with TRBJ2-7; 11 bases are shared with TRBD2. The CDR3 sequence is 16 residues long. The germline V gene has CDR1 GTSNPN and CDR2 SVGIG (reference sequence). V lost 3 bases and J lost 4; bases outside the gene matches: 11. CDR3 protein: CAWRVPGTSGPYEQYF. CDR3 coding DNA: TGTGCCTGGAGGGTCCCCGGGACTAGCGGACCTTACGAGCAGTACTTC.

V usage is TRBV9 and J usage is TRBJ2-5, with 8 bases identical to TRBD2. V was clipped by 4 bases and J by 1 base; unmatched bases: 3. There are 14 residues in the CDR3. Germline values: CDR1 SGDLS, CDR2 YYNGEE. CDR3 in DNA: TGTGCCAGCAGCCCGGGGGGGCTCCAAGAGACCCAGTACTTC. It codes for CASSPGGLQETQYF.

The chain couples TRBV6-1 to TRBJ1-4; 8 bases fit TRBD1. Trimming took 0 bases from V and 0 from J; bases not matched to a gene: 6. CDR3 length equals 18 residues. Germline CDR1 MNHNS, CDR2 SASEGT. For the CDR3, the DNA is TGTGCCAGCAGTGAAGCGTGGCAGGGGGCCCCAACTAATGAAAAACTGTTTTTT. This translates into CASSEAWQGAPTNEKLFF.

The genes are TRBV29-1 and TRBJ2-2; maybe TRBD1 (6 bases). Trimming left V 6 bases short and J 6 bases short, with 14 bases between. The germline V gene encodes CDR1 SQVTM and CDR2 ANQGSEA. The CDR3 runs 13 residues. CDR3 in DNA: TGCAGCGTCCAAACGACAGGTGCCGGGGAGCTGTTTTTT. It yields the protein CSVQTTGAGELFF.

The CDR3 nucleotides read TGTGCCAGCTCACTGGAATCGGGGTACACTGAAGCTTTCTTT. It encodes CASSLESGYTEAFF. This sequence joins TRBV18 and TRBJ1-1, with D hard to call. The germline gives CDR1 KGHSH, CDR2 LQKENI. V was pared by 4 bases and J by 3 bases, with 12 bases between. CDR3 size: 14 residues.

The rearrangement links TRBV6-1 to TRBJ2-5; D is possibly TRBD1 (5 bases). The germline V gene has CDR1 MNHNS and CDR2 SASEGT. The CDR3 length is 15 residues. Trimming left V 2 bases short and J 4 bases short, with 14 bases between. CDR3 loop: CASSEWGTAGETQYF. In DNA, the CDR3 is TGTGCCAGCAGTGAATGGGGCACCGCCGGAGAGACCCAGTACTTC.

The chain links TRBV4-3 to TRBJ2-7, with D unresolved. The germline CDR1 and CDR2 sequences are LGHNA and YSLEER. Trimming removed 2 bases at V and 5 bases at J, with 10 bases between. The CDR3 length is 13 residues. CDR3 DNA sequence: TGCGCCAGCAGCCAATTAATTGGGCACGAGCAGTACTTC. As protein: CASSQLIGHEQYF.

The chain couples TRBV5-1 to TRBJ2-7; 7 bases align to TRBD2. V dropped 0 bases and J dropped 4; count of bases not matched to a gene: 4. The germline V gene has CDR1 SGHRS and CDR2 YFSETQ. CDR3 length: 14 amino acids. For the CDR3, the DNA is TGCGCCAGCAGCTTGGTCGGGGGAGGGTACGAGCAGTACTTC. As protein: CASSLVGGGYEQYF.

V usage is TRBV28 and J usage is TRBJ2-3, with D possibly matching TRBD2 (6 bases). Per the germline V gene, CDR1 is MDHEN and CDR2 is SYDVKM. CDR3 length: 12 amino acids. Trimming took off 6 bases at V and 8 bases at J, with 12 bases between the two ends. In DNA, the CDR3 is TGTGCCAGCAGCGACCCCGGGGGTACGCAGTATTTT. It encodes CASSDPGGTQYF.